Presented here are 26 T cell receptor beta chains from one specimen sequenced in a study of shared T cell receptors in the human thymus. Sequencing was performed with immunoSEQ multiplex PCR; in TCRdb, only in-frame clones are kept and a portion is missing. The sample has about 660,000 clones; more than 75% are singletons. The data also belong to a second study, concerning human thymus T cells.

The specimen was thymocytes. The receptors originated from a boy under two years old with a congenital heart defect.

This chain links TRBV4-3 with TRBJ1-1; 7 nucleotides align to TRBD1. This CDR3 is built from 18 residues. The V gene end was trimmed by 0 bases and the J gene end by 4 bases; junction bases not matched to a gene: 14. CDR1 and CDR2 (germline): LGHNA, YSLEER. The DNA for the CDR3 is TGCGCCAGCAGCCAAGACGGAGGCTTTAATAGGGGGCTCACTGAAGCTTTCTTT. Amino acid sequence: CASSQDGGFNRGLTEAFF.

The V and J genes are TRBV2 and TRBJ1-5; D is perhaps TRBD1 (6 bases). CDR1 SNHLY and CDR2 FYNNEI come from the germline V gene. Trimming cost V 0 bases and J 7 bases, with 19 bases left between them. This CDR3 has 17 amino acids. The CDR3 region has the DNA TGTGCCAGCAGTGAAGCAGCATTACGGGGGCGGGGGCAGCCCCAGCATTTT. Translating it yields CASSEAALRGRGQPQHF.

V is TRBV6-1 and J is TRBJ2-7; TRBD2 agrees at 9 bases. J gave up 2 bases and V 4 bases, and 12 bases lay outside the gene matches. Germline values: CDR1 MNHNS, CDR2 SASEGT. The CDR3 has 17 amino acids. The CDR3 loop reads CASSASLVQREAYEQYF. The DNA for the CDR3 is TGTGCCAGCAGTGCCTCTTTGGTGCAGCGGGAGGCCTACGAGCAGTACTTC.

This chain uses TRBV27 with TRBJ1-5; a weak D match, TRBD1 (5 bases). Germline lookup yields CDR1 MNHEY and CDR2 SMNVEV (reference sequence). Between the trimmed V and J ends, which lost 3 bases and 2 bases, there was a span of 11 bases. This CDR3 has 15 amino acids. Here the CDR3 DNA reads TGTGCCAGCAGTTTTTCCGGGGGTGGCAATCAGCCCCAGCATTTT. This gives the protein CASSFSGGGNQPQHF.

This sequence joins TRBV4-3 and TRBJ1-2; 9 nucleotides match TRBD1. Germline CDR1 LGHNA, CDR2 YSLEER. This CDR3 has 18 residues. V dropped 1 base and J dropped 0; count of bases not matched to a gene: 9. The CDR3 DNA is TGCGCCAGCAGCCAAGGAAGGACAGGGGAAACTACTAACTATGGCTACACCTTC. Protein sequence: CASSQGRTGETTNYGYTF.

The J gene is TRBJ2-5, the V gene TRBV9; a possible D gene is TRBD2 (6 bases). Trimming took off 4 bases at V and 3 bases at J, with 16 bases between the two ends. The CDR3 has 15 residues. Looked up from germline, CDR1 is SGDLS and CDR2 is YYNGEE. The CDR3 protein is CASSSGGLVKETQYF. CDR3 in DNA: TGTGCCAGCAGCTCTGGAGGGCTAGTAAAAGAGACCCAGTACTTC.

The chain combines TRBV15 with TRBJ2-1; 9 bases align to TRBD1. The V gene's germline CDR1 is LNHNV and CDR2 YYDKDF (reference sequence). CDR3 length equals 16 residues. With V trimmed by 5 bases and J by 4 bases, 9 bases remained unmatched. The CDR3 DNA is TGTGCCACCAGCGTGGGTCACGGGACAGGGTACAATGAGCAGTTCTTC. Residues: CATSVGHGTGYNEQFF.

The chain is built from TRBV6-4 and TRBJ2-7, with TRBD1 matching 7 bases. The germline CDR1 and CDR2 sequences are MRHNA and SNTAGT. The V gene end was trimmed by 4 bases and the J gene end by 1 base; junction bases not matched to a gene: 10. The CDR3 runs to 16 residues. The CDR3 region has the DNA TGTGCCAGCAGTGCTAGGGGGCCATCCCGATCCTACGAGCAGTACTTC. This sequence encodes CASSARGPSRSYEQYF.

The chain has TRBV7-9 and TRBJ2-5, with TRBD2 as a possible D gene (5 bases). Per the germline V gene, CDR1 is SEHNR and CDR2 is FQNEAQ (reference sequence). CDR3 length equals 15 residues. The V end lost 5 bases, the J end lost 2 bases, and 15 bases lay between the germline ends. The CDR3 nucleotides are TGTGCCAGCAGCCCGCGGGCTACCGTACAAGAGACCCAGTACTTC. Translation gives CASSPRATVQETQYF.

The V gene is TRBV7-6, the J gene TRBJ1-1; 7 bases fit TRBD1. Looked up from germline, CDR1 is SGHVS and CDR2 is FNYEAQ. This CDR3 contains 15 residues. V gave up 1 base and J gave up 5 bases; unmatched junction bases: 7. The CDR3, as DNA: TGTGCCAGCAGCTTAGATGTCAGGGGGGATACTGAAGCTTTCTTT. Protein: CASSLDVRGDTEAFF. The whole variable domain, remainder taken from reference TRBV7-6 and TRBJ1-1, is GAGVSQSPRYKVTKRGQDVALRCDPISGHVSLYWYRQALGQGPEFLTYFNYEAQQDKSGLPNDRFSAERPEGSISTLTIQRTEQRDSAMYRCASSLDVRGDTEAFFGQGTRLTVV.

This sequence joins TRBV30 and TRBJ2-7; 7 bases map to TRBD1. The CDR3 length is 13 residues. The V gene's germline CDR1 is GTSNPN and CDR2 SVGIG (reference sequence). V was pared by 4 bases and J by 2 bases, with 5 bases of the junction left unmatched. DNA of the CDR3: TGTGCCTGGAAGGACAGGTCGACCTACGAGCAGTACTTC. It codes for CAWKDRSTYEQYF.

The chain recombines TRBV4-1 with TRBJ2-7, with 9 bases that match TRBD1. The CDR3 runs to 16 residues. Germline trimming cut 1 base from V and 5 bases from J; bases unmatched to any gene: 9. Per germline, CDR1 MGHRA and CDR2 YSYEKL. The CDR3 sequence is CASSQATGTGTHEQYF. The CDR3 nucleotides read TGCGCCAGCAGCCAAGCAACCGGGACAGGGACCCACGAGCAGTACTTC.

This clone was picked up a small number of times. The chain uses TRBV4-3 and TRBJ1-2; unclear D gene. V was pared by 0 bases and J by 6 bases, with 8 bases between. CDR3 length: 13 residues. From germline, CDR1 is LGHNA and CDR2 YSLEER. Here the CDR3 reads CASSQDIDNGYTF. The CDR3 DNA is TGCGCCAGCAGCCAAGATATAGACAATGGCTACACCTTC.

The J gene is TRBJ2-5, the V gene TRBV7-2; tentatively, D is TRBD1 (5 bases). Germline CDR1 reads SGHTA; CDR2 reads FQGNSA. This CDR3 is 13 amino acids long. V lost 6 bases to trimming and J lost 5 bases, with 13 bases between them. The CDR3 reads CASRKRAGETQYF. In nucleotides, the CDR3 is TGTGCCAGCAGGAAAAGGGCAGGGGAGACCCAGTACTTC.

The chain carries TRBV13 and TRBJ2-1, with D maybe TRBD2 (7 bases). The V gene's germline CDR1 is PRHDT and CDR2 FYEKMQ (reference sequence). The CDR3 loop spans 19 amino acids. With 5 bases removed from V and 4 bases from J, the gap between germline ends came to 27 bases. CDR3 in DNA: TGTGCCAGCAGCCCGGGGGGCGTTTTGTCGGGAGAACTGTACAATGAGCAGTTCTTC. The encoded protein is CASSPGGVLSGELYNEQFF.

V usage is TRBV2 and J usage is TRBJ2-7; possible D gene TRBD2, 6 bases. Trimming removed 4 bases at V and 4 bases at J, with 11 bases between. Germline V gene sequence: CDR1 SNHLY, CDR2 FYNNEI. This CDR3 region has 13 residues. CDR3 nucleotide sequence: TGTGCCAGCAGTGGGGACTCAGGATACGAGCAGTACTTC. Encoded protein: CASSGDSGYEQYF.

The chain uses TRBV7-9 and TRBJ2-7; D gene unclear. CDR3 length equals 13 residues. V lost 1 base to trimming and J lost 3 bases, with 7 bases between them. The germline V gene encodes CDR1 SEHNR and CDR2 FQNEAQ (reference sequence). CDR3 residues: CASSLGDIYEQYF. CDR3 in DNA: TGTGCCAGCAGCTTAGGAGATATCTACGAGCAGTACTTC. Full variable domain (rest looked up from reference TRBV7-9 and TRBJ2-7): DTGVSQNPRHKITKRGQNVTFRCDPISEHNRLYWYRQTLGQGPEFLTYFQNEAQLEKSRLLSDRFSAERPKGSFSTLEIQRTEQGDSAMYLCASSLGDIYEQYFGPGTRLTVT.

This chain links TRBV9 with TRBJ1-1; D is unresolved. Germline loops: CDR1 SGDLS, CDR2 YYNGEE. The CDR3 spans 15 residues. V gave up 0 bases and J gave up 4 bases, with 13 bases separating them. The CDR3 loop reads CASSVADQEGTEAFF. CDR3 nucleotides: TGTGCCAGCAGCGTAGCGGACCAGGAGGGCACTGAAGCTTTCTTT.

The chain employs TRBV28 and TRBJ1-3; 7 positions match TRBD1. V shed 6 bases, J shed 0 bases, and the junction held 8 bases outside the gene matches. Germline V CDR1 and CDR2: MDHEN, SYDVKM. This CDR3 comprises 16 residues. CDR3 in DNA: TGTGCCAGCAGGGGGGACAGTCTATTCTCTGGAAACACCATATATTTT. This gives the protein CASRGDSLFSGNTIYF.

The V gene is TRBV18, the J gene TRBJ2-1, with D unresolved. CDR1 and CDR2 from the germline V gene are KGHSH and LQKENI. Trimming took 3 bases from V and 0 from J, leaving 15 bases between them. This CDR3 spans 17 amino acids. The CDR3 bases are TGTGCCAGCTCACCTGCTACGCGATCCGGCTCCTACAATGAGCAGTTCTTC. Translation: CASSPATRSGSYNEQFF.

The V and J genes are TRBV7-9 and TRBJ2-7, with 7 bases identical to TRBD1. Per germline, CDR1 SEHNR and CDR2 FQNEAQ (reference sequence). This CDR3 is built from 14 residues. The ends lost 2 bases at V and 5 bases at J; junction bases unmatched: 6. The CDR3 DNA sequence: TGTGCCAGCAGCTTAAAGGGGGCAGGGGACGAGCAGTACTTC. This encodes CASSLKGAGDEQYF.

The genes are TRBV2 and TRBJ2-5; weak D call: TRBD1 (5 bases). The tail of the sequence fits TRBJ2-7 better, so the J call may be wrong. Looked up from germline, CDR1 is SNHLY and CDR2 is FYNNEI. This CDR3 spans 14 amino acids. The CDR3 loop reads CASSFPGFEDEQYF. CDR3 in DNA: TGTGCCAGCAGTTTCCCAGGGTTCGAGGACGAGCAGTACTTC.

The V call is TRBV6-5, the J call TRBJ1-1; tentative D call: TRBD1 (6 bases). The germline CDR1 and CDR2 sequences are MNHEY and SVGAGI. Trimming removed 0 bases at V and 2 bases at J, with 13 bases between. The CDR3 length is 16 residues. The DNA for the CDR3 is TGTGCCAGCAGTTACTCGCCGGGACATCTTAACACTGAAGCTTTCTTT. This translates into CASSYSPGHLNTEAFF.

V usage is TRBV11-3 and J usage is TRBJ1-1; 9 nucleotides agree with TRBD1. This CDR3 contains 13 residues. Germline values: CDR1 SGHNT, CDR2 YENEEA. The junction had 4 bases not matched to a gene; V was cut back by 5 bases and J by 6 bases. DNA for the CDR3: TGTGCCAGCAGCGCCCGACAGGGGGCTGAAGCTTTCTTT. Amino acid sequence: CASSARQGAEAFF.

The rearrangement links TRBV30 to TRBJ1-1; the D gene is possibly TRBD1 (5 bases). The germline CDR1 and CDR2 sequences are GTSNPN and SVGIG (reference sequence). V was clipped by 3 bases and J by 0 bases, with 14 bases between them. CDR3 length equals 15 residues. CDR3 in DNA: TGTGCCTGGAGCCCTCGACAGCTTATGAACACTGAAGCTTTCTTT. Its protein product is CAWSPRQLMNTEAFF.

This chain joins TRBV6-5 and TRBJ2-7; 7 nucleotides align to TRBD2. The CDR3 runs to 14 residues. J gave up 0 bases and V 4 bases, and 3 bases lay outside the gene matches. Looked up from germline, CDR1 is MNHEY and CDR2 is SVGAGI. DNA of the CDR3: TGTGCCAGCAGTTCGGGAGGCATCTCCTACGAGCAGTACTTC. Its translation: CASSSGGISYEQYF.